Below, 25 T cell receptor beta chains from the same sample are listed, as sequenced in a study of cytomegalovirus exposure and HLA in healthy donors. Primers included in the PCR were 60 Vbeta and 13 Jbeta primers. Repertoires were generated with immunoSEQ multiplex PCR, while TCRdb's copy carries only in-frame clones and drops some. The sample holds under 300,000 clones, approximately 70% seen once. Sequencing input: PBMCs. The origin of the receptors is a female donor in good health and CMV-seronegative.

V usage is TRBV28 and J usage is TRBJ1-4; 9 nucleotides agree with TRBD1. CDR3 size: 15 residues. The germline V gene encodes CDR1 MDHEN and CDR2 SYDVKM. Germline trimming cut 5 bases from V and 5 bases from J; bases unmatched to any gene: 6. The CDR3: CASSPSGQGNEKLFF. CDR3 DNA: TGTGCCAGCAGTCCTTCCGGACAGGGGAATGAAAAACTGTTTTTT.

The chain has TRBV28 and TRBJ1-1; maybe TRBD1 (6 bases). From germline, CDR1 is MDHEN and CDR2 SYDVKM. This CDR3 region has 14 residues. With 8 bases removed from V and 2 bases from J, the gap between germline ends came to 15 bases. CDR3 coding DNA: TGTGCCAGCGAAAAGGGGGGGGGAAACACTGAAGCTTTCTTT. Its translation: CASEKGGGNTEAFF.

This chain links TRBV20-1 with TRBJ2-1, with 7 bases matching TRBD2. Trimming removed 2 bases from V and 15 bases from J; junction bases left unmatched: 7. In germline, CDR1 is DFQATT, CDR2 SNEGSKA (reference sequence). This CDR3 comprises 11 residues. CDR3 loop: CSARLAVGGFF. Written as DNA, the CDR3 is TGCAGTGCTAGACTAGCGGTGGGTGGGTTCTTC.

The chain combines TRBV5-4 with TRBJ1-1; no clear D gene. Germline V CDR1 and CDR2: SGHNT, YYREEE (reference sequence). This CDR3 spans 16 amino acids. Trimming stripped 0 bases from V and 2 bases from J, with 14 bases between. The CDR3 DNA reads as TGTGCCAGCAGCTTGGCCCAGGTCTCTATTAACACTGAAGCTTTCTTT. Amino acid sequence: CASSLAQVSINTEAFF.

About this clone itself: The junction departs from germline at one end; a sequencing error may be responsible. The V call is TRBV7-9, the J call TRBJ1-2, with D uncertain. Germline CDR1 SEHNR, CDR2 FQNEAQ (reference sequence). There are 12 residues in the CDR3. As DNA, the CDR3 is TGTTCCAGCAGCGCGGGAGATCATGGCTACACCTTC. This gives the protein CSSSAGDHGYTF.

The rearrangement links TRBV7-3 to TRBJ1-1, with TRBD1 matching 9 bases. CDR1 and CDR2 (germline): SGHTA, FQGTGA. V was pared by 1 base and J by 1 base, with 4 bases of the junction left unmatched. The CDR3 consists of 16 residues. The CDR3 region is CASSLRGQGPNTEAFF. As DNA, the CDR3 is TGTGCCAGCAGCTTAAGGGGACAGGGACCGAACACTGAAGCTTTCTTT.

This chain links TRBV9 with TRBJ1-5, with a weak D call TRBD1 (5 bases). The CDR3 is made up of 13 amino acids. Germline values: CDR1 SGDLS, CDR2 YYNGEE. Trimming stripped 4 bases from V and 6 bases from J, with 11 bases between. CDR3 region: CASSTGGGQPQHF. The CDR3 coding sequence is TGTGCCAGCAGCACGGGGGGGGGTCAGCCCCAGCATTTT.

The chain links TRBV5-1 to TRBJ2-5, with a weak D call TRBD1 (6 bases). Germline V gene data show CDR1 as SGHRS and CDR2 as YFSETQ. This CDR3 comprises 17 residues. V was cut by 4 bases and J by 0 bases, with 19 bases left in between. This chain's CDR3 is CASSRQSHTGYQETQYF. As DNA, the CDR3 is TGCGCCAGCAGCCGACAAAGCCACACAGGGTACCAAGAGACCCAGTACTTC.

This clone was seen only once. The chain has TRBV6-1 and TRBJ1-5, with 7 bases identical to TRBD1. J lost 2 bases, V lost 4 bases, and 2 bases had no gene match. CDR1 and CDR2 (germline): MNHNS, SASEGT. CDR3 length: 14 amino acids. CDR3 DNA: TGTGCCAGCAGTGCTGACAGGGGCAATCAGCCCCAGCATTTT. Residues: CASSADRGNQPQHF.

The rearrangement links TRBV6-1 to TRBJ1-5, with a tentative D call TRBD1 (5 bases). The germline V and J ends were trimmed by 8 bases and 7 bases, with 15 bases remaining between them. The length of the CDR3 is 13 residues. The germline gives CDR1 MNHNS, CDR2 SASEGT. The CDR3 DNA sequence: TGTGCCAGCCGAATACGGGGGATGCAGCCCCAGCATTTT. Translated, it gives CASRIRGMQPQHF.

This clone was counted once. This sequence joins TRBV5-1 and TRBJ2-5; D is possibly TRBD1 (6 bases). The CDR3 consists of 14 residues. V was trimmed by 5 bases and J by 1 base, leaving 12 bases between them. The V gene's germline CDR1 is SGHRS and CDR2 YFSETQ. CDR3 protein: CASSLQGPQETQYF. DNA of the CDR3: TGCGCCAGCAGTCTACAGGGCCCCCAAGAGACCCAGTACTTC.

The chain links TRBV19 to TRBJ2-2, with D perhaps matching TRBD2 (6 bases). The CDR3 runs 14 residues. V was trimmed by 5 bases and J by 3 bases, leaving 10 bases between them. Per the germline V gene, CDR1 is LNHDA and CDR2 is SQIVND (reference sequence). This chain's CDR3 is CASSPRGDTGELFF. CDR3 DNA: TGTGCCAGTAGTCCACGCGGGGACACCGGGGAGCTGTTTTTT.

J is TRBJ2-3 and V is TRBV4-2; 15 positions agree with TRBD2. In germline, CDR1 is LGHNA, CDR2 YNFKEQ. With 4 bases clipped from V and 8 bases from J, the junction kept 13 bases outside the gene matches. CDR3 length equals 18 residues. The CDR3 here is CASSPGLAGGGRPGTQYF. CDR3 nucleotide sequence: TGTGCCAGCAGCCCTGGACTAGCGGGAGGGGGGAGGCCGGGTACGCAGTATTTT.

This clone has only a few counts. CDR3 region: CASSSTTKPQETQYF. CDR3 DNA: TGCGCCAGCAGCTCCACCACTAAGCCTCAAGAGACCCAGTACTTC. The V and J genes are TRBV5-1 and TRBJ2-5; no clear D gene. The CDR3 totals 15 residues. Looked up from germline, CDR1 is SGHRS and CDR2 is YFSETQ. Trimming stripped 3 bases from V and 2 bases from J, with 14 bases between.

As concerns this clone: In this CDR3 the conserved last residue, phenylalanine or tryptophan, is missing, so a read error is likely. This chain joins TRBV27 and TRBJ2-7; 7 positions match TRBD2. Per germline, CDR1 MNHEY and CDR2 SMNVEV (reference sequence). The CDR3 is made up of 14 amino acids. J lost 6 bases, V lost 7 bases, and 12 bases had no gene match. CDR3 coding DNA: TGTGCCAGCACACTAAGGGAGGGACTGGGCGAGCAGTACCTC. Its protein is CASTLREGLGEQYL.

The genes are TRBV5-1 and TRBJ2-5, with D possibly being TRBD2 (6 bases). The V end lost 3 bases, the J end lost 2 bases, and 14 bases lay between the germline ends. CDR3 length: 15 residues. Germline V CDR1 and CDR2: SGHRS, YFSETQ. Here the CDR3 reads CASSSTMGTQETQYF. In nucleotides, the CDR3 is TGCGCCAGCAGCTCGACGATGGGGACTCAAGAGACCCAGTACTTC.

The chain's CDR3 is CASSLSWRESNEQFF. CDR3 nucleotide sequence: TGTGCCAGCAGTTTATCATGGCGGGAGTCCAATGAGCAGTTCTTC. The J gene is TRBJ2-1, the V gene TRBV28; 7 positions agree with TRBD2. The CDR3 covers 15 residues. The germline gives CDR1 MDHEN, CDR2 SYDVKM. V trimming: 1 base; J trimming: 6 bases; junction bases outside the gene matches: 6.

This clone was seen a few times. The chain combines TRBV6-5 with TRBJ2-7, with 9 bases fitting TRBD2. Germline lookup yields CDR1 MNHEY and CDR2 SVGAGI. This CDR3 contains 15 residues. The J segment lost 6 bases and the V segment lost 7 bases, leaving 13 bases of the junction unmatched. CDR3 sequence reads: CASNLGAGGPTEQYF. CDR3 coding DNA: TGTGCCAGCAACCTAGGGGCGGGAGGGCCAACCGAGCAGTACTTC.

This clone came up once. J is TRBJ1-1 and V is TRBV6-6; weak D call: TRBD1 (6 bases). Germline values: CDR1 MNHNY, CDR2 SVGAGI (reference sequence). V gave up 2 bases and J gave up 10 bases, with 14 bases separating them. The CDR3 totals 13 residues. For the CDR3, the DNA is TGTGCCAGCAGTTACAAGGCGACAGGAGGAGCTTTCTTT. This gives the protein CASSYKATGGAFF.

In DNA, the CDR3 is TGCGCCAGCAGCAACCGGGACAGGGATTCACCCCTCCACTTT. Translated, it gives CASSNRDRDSPLHF. The J gene is TRBJ1-6, the V gene TRBV5-1; 9 nucleotides align to TRBD1. J was trimmed by 8 bases and V by 4 bases; bases with no gene match: 4. CDR1 SGHRS and CDR2 YFSETQ come from the germline V gene. The CDR3 is made up of 14 amino acids.

This clone was counted a few times. The V gene is TRBV5-1, the J gene TRBJ2-3, with TRBD2 identical over 8 bases. The CDR3 consists of 16 residues. CDR1 and CDR2 from the germline V gene are SGHRS and YFSETQ. V lost 6 bases, J lost 2 bases, and 11 bases stayed unmatched. The CDR3 DNA reads as TGCGCCAGCACCGTACTACCACTAGCGGACACAGATACGCAGTATTTT. Its protein is CASTVLPLADTDTQYF.

The genes are TRBV9 and TRBJ2-2; 8 bases are a match to TRBD2. J gave up 4 bases and V 5 bases, and 16 bases lay outside the gene matches. The CDR3 sequence is 18 residues long. CDR1 and CDR2 (germline): SGDLS, YYNGEE. CDR3 sequence reads: CASSREGHPIGGTGELFF. In DNA form, the CDR3 reads TGTGCCAGCAGTCGGGAGGGCCACCCTATAGGGGGCACCGGGGAGCTGTTTTTT.

The chain uses TRBV4-1 and TRBJ1-2; D is undetermined. The V gene's germline CDR1 is MGHRA and CDR2 YSYEKL. The CDR3 is 15 residues long. The germline V and J ends were trimmed by 0 bases and 4 bases, with 12 bases remaining between them. The chain's CDR3 is CASSQDNAAAYGYTF. CDR3 DNA: TGCGCCAGCAGCCAAGATAACGCAGCGGCCTATGGCTACACCTTC.

J is TRBJ2-5 and V is TRBV11-2, with TRBD2 matching 8 bases. The trim removed 2 bases at V and 4 bases at J, leaving 6 bases unmatched. From germline, CDR1 is SGHAT and CDR2 FQNNGV. This CDR3 is 15 amino acids long. CDR3 sequence: CASSLRSSGRETQYF. Written as DNA, the CDR3 is TGTGCCAGCAGCTTAAGGTCCAGCGGGAGAGAGACCCAGTACTTC.

The chain links TRBV5-1 to TRBJ1-1; D is possibly TRBD1 (6 bases). Trimming took off 2 bases at V and 1 base at J, with 12 bases between the two ends. Germline values: CDR1 SGHRS, CDR2 YFSETQ. CDR3 length: 15 amino acids. CDR3 region: CASSLMGHSNTEAFF. As DNA, the CDR3 is TGCGCCAGCAGCTTAATGGGACATTCGAACACTGAAGCTTTCTTT.